Sequencing of this T cell receptor beta chain was carried out in a study of T cells expressing NK-cell markers. Study-level points and caveats: NKG2C+ dominant clonotypes from over 5 donors made up about 1.0-8% of CD8+ T cells.

TCRdb processed the 5' RACE reads again and assigns one entry to each CDR3 protein, with no DNA. The sample is made up of fewer than 200,000 distinct CDR3 sequences, and the top ten hold around 20% of it. To note about this clonotype: Its cognate antigen is unknown.

The CDR3 extends over 15 amino acids. Germline assignment: CDR1 MGHRA and CDR2 YSYEKL. Sequences were obtained from blood T cells: a sorted CD56 or NKG2C T cell subset, CD4+ or CD8+ T cells, or bulk PBMC T cells (not recorded which). The chain is built from TRBV4-1 and TRBJ1-4; TCRdb reports TRBD1, a call that lacks DNA to check it against. The receptor's source is a woman aged 18-69 years in good health. CDR3 sequence: CASSLTGTHNEKLFF.